This T cell receptor beta chain was sequenced in a study of CD8+ T cells in alopecia areata. A word on this clone: Its antigen is still unknown.

CDR1 and CDR2 from the germline V gene are SEHNR and FQNEAQ (reference sequence). The CDR3 is 14 residues long. The germline V and J ends were trimmed by 5 bases and 0 bases, with 10 bases remaining between them. After isolation, RNA underwent reverse transcription to generate cDNA as the sequencing template. Libraries were prepared by immunoSEQ multiplex PCR; TCRdb keeps only in-frame clonotypes and omits some of them. The sample records about 200,000 clones, more than 50% being singletons. Broader study findings: Clonality was higher in lesional than normal scalp, especially in alopecia totalis/universalis. Patients shared TCRs less clearly than mice did, possibly for HLA-related reasons.

Sequencing was performed on CD8+ T cells sorted from blood. The receptor was derived from a human donor in good health. The rearrangement uses TRBV7-9 and TRBJ1-1, with D unclear. CDR3 in DNA: TGTGCCAGCAGCCCGGTGGGCCTGAACACTGAAGCTTTCTTT. It is translated as CASSPVGLNTEAFF. The whole variable domain, filled in from reference TRBV7-9 and TRBJ1-1, reads DTGVSQNPRHKITKRGQNVTFRCDPISEHNRLYWYRQTLGQGPEFLTYFQNEAQLEKSRLLSDRFSAERPKGSFSTLEIQRTEQGDSAMYLCASSPVGLNTEAFFGQGTRLTVV.